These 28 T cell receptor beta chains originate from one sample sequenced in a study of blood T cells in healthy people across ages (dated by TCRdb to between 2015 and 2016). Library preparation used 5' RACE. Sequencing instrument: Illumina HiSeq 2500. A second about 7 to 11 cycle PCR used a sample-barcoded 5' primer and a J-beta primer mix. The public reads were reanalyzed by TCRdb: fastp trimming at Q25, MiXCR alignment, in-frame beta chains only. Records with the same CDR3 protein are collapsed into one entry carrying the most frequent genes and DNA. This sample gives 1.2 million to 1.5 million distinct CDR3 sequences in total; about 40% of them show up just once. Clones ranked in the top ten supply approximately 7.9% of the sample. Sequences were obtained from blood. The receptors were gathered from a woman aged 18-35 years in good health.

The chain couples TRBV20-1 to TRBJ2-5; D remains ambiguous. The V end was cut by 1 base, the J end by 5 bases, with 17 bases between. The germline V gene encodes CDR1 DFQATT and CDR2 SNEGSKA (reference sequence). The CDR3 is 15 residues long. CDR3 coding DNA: TGCAGTGCTAGAGTTAGGGCCTCGGTTATGGAGACCCAGTACTTC. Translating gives CSARVRASVMETQYF.

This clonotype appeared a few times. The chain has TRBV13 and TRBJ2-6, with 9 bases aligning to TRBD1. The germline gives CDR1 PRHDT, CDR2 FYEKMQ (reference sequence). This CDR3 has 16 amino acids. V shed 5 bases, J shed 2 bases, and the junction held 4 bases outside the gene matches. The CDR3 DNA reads TGTGCCAGCAGCCCTGACAGGGGGACTGGGGCCAACGTCCTGACTTTC. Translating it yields CASSPDRGTGANVLTF.

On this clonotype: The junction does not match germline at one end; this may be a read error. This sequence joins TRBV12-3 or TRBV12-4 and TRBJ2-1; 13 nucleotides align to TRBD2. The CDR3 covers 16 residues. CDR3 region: CAGRPLALAGGHEQFF. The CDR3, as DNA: TGTGCCGGCAGACCTCTGGCACTAGCGGGGGGGCATGAGCAGTTCTTC.

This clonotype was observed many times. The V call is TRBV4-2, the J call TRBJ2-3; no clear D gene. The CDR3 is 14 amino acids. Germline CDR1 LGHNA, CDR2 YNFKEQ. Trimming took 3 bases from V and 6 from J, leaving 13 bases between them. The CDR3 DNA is TGTGCCAGCAGCCAGGGCTCCCGTGGGGATACGCAGTATTTT. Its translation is CASSQGSRGDTQYF.

The CDR3 region is CASSLSSGTVGHTDTQYF. CDR3 in DNA: TGCGCCAGCAGCTTGTCTTCCGGGACAGTTGGGCACACAGATACGCAGTATTTT. The rearrangement joins TRBV5-1 to TRBJ2-3; 7 nucleotides match TRBD1. Germline V CDR1 and CDR2: SGHRS, YFSETQ. Losses at the gene ends were 1 base for V and 2 bases for J; bases not matched to a gene: 13. The CDR3 has 18 amino acids.

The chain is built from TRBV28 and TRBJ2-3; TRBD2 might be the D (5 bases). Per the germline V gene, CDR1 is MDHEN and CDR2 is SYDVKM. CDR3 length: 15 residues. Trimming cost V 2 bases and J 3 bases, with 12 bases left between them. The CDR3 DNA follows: TGTGCCAGCAGTTTAATGCGGGCGGAGACAGATACGCAGTATTTT. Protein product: CASSLMRAETDTQYF.

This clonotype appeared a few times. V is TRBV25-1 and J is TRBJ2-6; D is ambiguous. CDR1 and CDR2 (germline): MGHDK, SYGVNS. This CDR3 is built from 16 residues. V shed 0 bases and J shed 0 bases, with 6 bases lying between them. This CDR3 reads CASSEYESSGANVLTF. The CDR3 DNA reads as TGTGCCAGCAGTGAATATGAGAGCTCTGGGGCCAACGTCCTGACTTTC.

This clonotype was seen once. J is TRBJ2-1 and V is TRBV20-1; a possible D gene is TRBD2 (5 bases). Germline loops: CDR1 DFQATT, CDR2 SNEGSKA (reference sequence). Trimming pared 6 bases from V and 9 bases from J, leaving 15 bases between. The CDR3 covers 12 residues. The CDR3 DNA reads TGCAGTGCCAACCCCGAAGCGGTTGAGCAGTTCTTC. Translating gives CSANPEAVEQFF.

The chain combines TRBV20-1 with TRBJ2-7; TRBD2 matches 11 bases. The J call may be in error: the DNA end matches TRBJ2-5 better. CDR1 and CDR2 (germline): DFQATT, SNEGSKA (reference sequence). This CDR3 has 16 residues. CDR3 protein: CSASVLAGGWEETQYF. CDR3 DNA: TGCAGTGCTAGTGTGCTAGCGGGGGGTTGGGAAGAGACCCAGTACTTC.

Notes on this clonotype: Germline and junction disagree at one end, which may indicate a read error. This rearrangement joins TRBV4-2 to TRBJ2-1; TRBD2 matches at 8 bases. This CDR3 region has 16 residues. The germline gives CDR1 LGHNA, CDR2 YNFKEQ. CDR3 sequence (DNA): TGTGCCAGCAGCTCCCGAGCGGGGGAGGACTACAAGGAGCAGTTCTTC. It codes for CASSSRAGEDYKEQFF.

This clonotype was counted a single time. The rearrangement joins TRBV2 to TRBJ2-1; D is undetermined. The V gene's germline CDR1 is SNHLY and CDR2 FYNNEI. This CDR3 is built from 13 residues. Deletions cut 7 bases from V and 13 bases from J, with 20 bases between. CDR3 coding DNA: TGTGCCAGCATGAGGCAGGTTGGAGAGACCCAGTTCTTC. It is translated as CASMRQVGETQFF.

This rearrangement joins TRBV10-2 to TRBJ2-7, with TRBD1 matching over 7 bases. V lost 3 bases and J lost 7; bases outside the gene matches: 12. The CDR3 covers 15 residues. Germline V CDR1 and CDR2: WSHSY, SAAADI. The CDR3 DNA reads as TGCGCCAGCAGTGACTTCCGTGGGGACAGAGAAGAGCAGTACTTC. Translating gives CASSDFRGDREEQYF.

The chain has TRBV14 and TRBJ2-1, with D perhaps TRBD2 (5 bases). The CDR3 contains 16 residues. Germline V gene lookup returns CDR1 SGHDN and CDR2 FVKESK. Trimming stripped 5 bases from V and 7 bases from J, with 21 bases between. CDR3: CASSDRGDPRSNEQFF. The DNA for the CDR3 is TGTGCCAGCAGCGATCGGGGAGATCCTCGGAGTAATGAGCAGTTCTTC. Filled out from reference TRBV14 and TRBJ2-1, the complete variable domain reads EAGVTQFPSHSVIEKGQTVTLRCDPISGHDNLYWYRRVMGKEIKFLLHFVKESKQDESGMPNNRFLAERTGGTYSTLKVQPAELEDSGVYFCASSDRGDPRSNEQFFGPGTRLTVL.

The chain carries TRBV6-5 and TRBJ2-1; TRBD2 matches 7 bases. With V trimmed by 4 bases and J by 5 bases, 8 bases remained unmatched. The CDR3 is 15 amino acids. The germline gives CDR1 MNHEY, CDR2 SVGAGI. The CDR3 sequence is CASSLYRTRDNEQFF. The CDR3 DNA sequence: TGTGCCAGCAGTTTATACCGGACTAGGGACAATGAGCAGTTCTTC.

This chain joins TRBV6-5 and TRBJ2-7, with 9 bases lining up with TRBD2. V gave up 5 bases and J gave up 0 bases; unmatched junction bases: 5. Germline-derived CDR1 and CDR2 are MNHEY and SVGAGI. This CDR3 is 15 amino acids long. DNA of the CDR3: TGTGCCAGCAGTGAACCGGGACTAGCCTCCTACGAGCAGTACTTC. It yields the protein CASSEPGLASYEQYF.

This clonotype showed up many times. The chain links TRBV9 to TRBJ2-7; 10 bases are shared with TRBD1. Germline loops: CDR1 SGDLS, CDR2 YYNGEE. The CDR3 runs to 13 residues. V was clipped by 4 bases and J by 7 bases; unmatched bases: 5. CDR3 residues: CASSPGQGTEQYF. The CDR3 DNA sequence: TGTGCCAGCAGCCCGGGACAGGGGACGGAGCAGTACTTC.

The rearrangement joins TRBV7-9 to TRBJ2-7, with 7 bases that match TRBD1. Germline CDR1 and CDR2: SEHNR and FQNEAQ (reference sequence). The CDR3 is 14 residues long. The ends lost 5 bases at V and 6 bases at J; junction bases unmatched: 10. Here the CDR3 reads CASSASLAGGEQYF. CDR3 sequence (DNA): TGTGCCAGCAGCGCTTCCCTCGCAGGGGGCGAGCAGTACTTC. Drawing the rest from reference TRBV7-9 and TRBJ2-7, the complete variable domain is DTGVSQNPRHKITKRGQNVTFRCDPISEHNRLYWYRQTLGQGPEFLTYFQNEAQLEKSRLLSDRFSAERPKGSFSTLEIQRTEQGDSAMYLCASSASLAGGEQYFGPGTRLTVT.

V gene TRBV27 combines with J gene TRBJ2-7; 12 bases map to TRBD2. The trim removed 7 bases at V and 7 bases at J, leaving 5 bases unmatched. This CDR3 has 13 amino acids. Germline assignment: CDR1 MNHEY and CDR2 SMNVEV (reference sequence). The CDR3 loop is CASKGTSGREQYF. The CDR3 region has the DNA TGTGCCAGCAAAGGCACTAGCGGGAGGGAGCAGTACTTC.

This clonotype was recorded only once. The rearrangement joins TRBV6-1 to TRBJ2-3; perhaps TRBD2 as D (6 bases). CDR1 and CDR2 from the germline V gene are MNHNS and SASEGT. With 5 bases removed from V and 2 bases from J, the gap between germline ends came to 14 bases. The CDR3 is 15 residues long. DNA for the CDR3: TGTGCCAGCAGTCCTTGGGACTCCCTCACAGATACGCAGTATTTT. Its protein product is CASSPWDSLTDTQYF.

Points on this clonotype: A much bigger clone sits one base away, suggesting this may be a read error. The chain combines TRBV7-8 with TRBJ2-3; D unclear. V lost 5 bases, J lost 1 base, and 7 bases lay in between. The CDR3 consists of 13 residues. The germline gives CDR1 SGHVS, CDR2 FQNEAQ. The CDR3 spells CASSPHRTDTQYF. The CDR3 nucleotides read TGTGCCAGCAGCCCCCACCGCACAGATACGCAGTATTTT.

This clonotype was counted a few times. The CDR3 bases are TGTGCCACCGGGACTAGCGGGGGTACCACAGATACGCAGTATTTT. Translation gives CATGTSGGTTDTQYF. The chain has TRBV6-6 and TRBJ2-3; TRBD2 agrees at 14 bases. CDR3 length equals 15 residues. Trimming took 10 bases from V and 2 from J; bases not matched to a gene: 5. Germline V gives CDR1 MNHNY, CDR2 SVGAGI (reference sequence).

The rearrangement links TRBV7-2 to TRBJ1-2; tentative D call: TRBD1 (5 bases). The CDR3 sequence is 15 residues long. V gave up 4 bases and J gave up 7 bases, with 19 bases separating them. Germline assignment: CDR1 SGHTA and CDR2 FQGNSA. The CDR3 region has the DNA TGTGCCAGCAGCTCCTATAATCGGGGCGACGGTGGCTACACCTTC. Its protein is CASSSYNRGDGGYTF.

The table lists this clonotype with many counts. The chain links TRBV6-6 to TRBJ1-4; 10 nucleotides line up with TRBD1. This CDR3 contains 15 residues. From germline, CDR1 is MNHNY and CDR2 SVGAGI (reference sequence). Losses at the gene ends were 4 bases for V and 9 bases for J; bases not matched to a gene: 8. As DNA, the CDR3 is TGTGCCAGCAGTTCCAAGGGGGGACAGGGGAAAAAACTGTTTTTT. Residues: CASSSKGGQGKKLFF.

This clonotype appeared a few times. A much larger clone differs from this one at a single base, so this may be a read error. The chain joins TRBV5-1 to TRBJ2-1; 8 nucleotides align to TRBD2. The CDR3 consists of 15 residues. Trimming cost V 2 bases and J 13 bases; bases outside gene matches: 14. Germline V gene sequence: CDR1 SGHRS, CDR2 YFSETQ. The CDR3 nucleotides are TGCGCCAGCAGCTTTACCCTAGCGGGTGGGGAGACCCAGTTCTTC. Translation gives CASSFTLAGGETQFF.

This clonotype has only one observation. The CDR3 nucleotides are TGTGCCAGCAGCACATCAAGTGCCAATCAGCCCCAGCATTTT. Protein product: CASSTSSANQPQHF. The chain carries TRBV7-9 and TRBJ1-5; unclear D gene. The CDR3 length is 14 residues. The germline V and J ends were trimmed by 5 bases and 3 bases, with 11 bases remaining between them. Germline CDR1 SEHNR, CDR2 FQNEAQ (reference sequence).

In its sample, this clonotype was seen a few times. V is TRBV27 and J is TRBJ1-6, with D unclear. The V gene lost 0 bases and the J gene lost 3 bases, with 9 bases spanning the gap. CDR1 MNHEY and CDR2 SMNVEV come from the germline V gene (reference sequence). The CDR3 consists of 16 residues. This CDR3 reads CASSLSKGYYNSPLHF. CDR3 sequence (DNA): TGTGCCAGCAGTTTATCAAAAGGTTACTATAATTCACCCCTCCACTTT.

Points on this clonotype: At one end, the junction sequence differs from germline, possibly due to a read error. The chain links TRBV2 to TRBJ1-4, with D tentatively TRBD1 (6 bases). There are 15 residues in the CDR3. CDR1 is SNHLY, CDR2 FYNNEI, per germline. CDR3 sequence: CASTYRETTKEKLFF. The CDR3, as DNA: TGTGCCAGCACCTACAGGGAGACCACTAAGGAAAAACTGTTTTTT.

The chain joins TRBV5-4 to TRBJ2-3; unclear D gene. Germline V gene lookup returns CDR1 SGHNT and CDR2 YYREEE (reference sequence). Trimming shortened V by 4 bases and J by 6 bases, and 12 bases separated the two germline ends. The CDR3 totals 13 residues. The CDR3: CASSRQSGDTQYF. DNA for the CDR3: TGTGCCAGCAGCCGCCAAAGTGGGGATACGCAGTATTTT.